This T cell receptor beta chain is from a study of human T cells and chemical hapten exposure. Germline lookup yields CDR1 MNHEY and CDR2 SVGAGI. V lost 2 bases to trimming and J lost 7 bases, with 21 bases between them. CDR3 length: 17 amino acids. Described time point: pre-sensitization, week 0. Treatment specified: therapeutic diphenylcyclopropenone sensitization with weekly scalp DPC. TCRdb reprocessed the RACE reads via MiXCR and lists one record per CDR3 protein. The table records tens of thousands of distinct CDR3 sequences, 8% to 10% of them present only once. The origin of this receptor is a woman between 40 and 50 years old with alopecia areata. Some clones in this sample may be carry-over from other donors' samples. The rearrangement links TRBV6-5 to TRBJ1-3, with a tentative D call TRBD1 (5 bases). Sequencing was performed on whole blood, taken in connection with sensitization to the hapten diphenylcyclopropenone (DPC). The CDR3 sequence is CASSYTPRRELSNTIYF. CDR3 nucleotides: TGTGCCAGCAGTTACACCCCACGCAGGGAACTTAGCAACACCATATATTTT.